Listed here are 12 T cell receptor beta chains from one sample, sequenced in a study of T cell repertoires in cytomegalovirus infection. The antigens these receptors bind are not known. Using its own MiXCR run on the reads, TCRdb lists one record per CDR3 protein. The data show about half a million distinct CDR3 sequences, 30% to 40% seen once. Sequencing used cultured PBMCs, obtained from culture after CMV antigen stimulation. The receptors originated from a human donor in good health (CMV status not recorded). Some clones in this sample may be carry-over from other donors' samples.

This clonotype was counted many times. The genes are TRBV11-2 and TRBJ2-3; maybe TRBD2 (5 bases). The CDR3 has 15 residues. Germline values: CDR1 SGHAT, CDR2 FQNNGV. V was trimmed by 5 bases and J by 6 bases, leaving 18 bases between them. The CDR3 DNA sequence: TGTGCCAGCAGCCCGCTACGAGGGATGGGTGATACGCAGTATTTT. Amino acids: CASSPLRGMGDTQYF.

This clonotype was detected a few times. This chain links TRBV30 with TRBJ1-1, with a tentative D call TRBD1 (5 bases). There are 13 residues in the CDR3. V lost 3 bases, J lost 0 bases, and 8 bases lay in between. Germline-derived CDR1 and CDR2 are GTSNPN and SVGIG (reference sequence). The CDR3 is CAWRTTVNTEAFF. The DNA of the CDR3 is TGTGCCTGGAGGACGACAGTGAACACTGAAGCTTTCTTT.

The genes are TRBV4-1 and TRBJ2-5; 8 bases are a match to TRBD2. V lost 0 bases, J lost 5 bases, and 5 bases stayed unmatched. The germline V gene has CDR1 MGHRA and CDR2 YSYEKL. The CDR3 runs to 15 residues. The CDR3: CASSQEGTRVETQYF. In DNA, the CDR3 is TGCGCCAGCAGCCAAGAGGGGACTAGGGTGGAGACCCAGTACTTC.

This clonotype was counted only a few times. J is TRBJ1-4 and V is TRBV5-4; 8 bases line up with TRBD1. The CDR3 consists of 14 residues. CDR1 and CDR2 (germline): SGHNT, YYREEE (reference sequence). V shed 4 bases, J shed 8 bases, and the junction held 7 bases outside the gene matches. Written as DNA, the CDR3 is TGTGCCAGCAGCCTGCAGGGGGCAGAGGAAAAACTGTTTTTT. It is translated as CASSLQGAEEKLFF.

This clonotype was observed at least ten times. The chain has TRBV7-2 and TRBJ2-7, with TRBD1 matching over 8 bases. The V gene's germline CDR1 is SGHTA and CDR2 FQGNSA. The CDR3 is 14 residues long. The J segment lost 3 bases and the V segment lost 5 bases, leaving 6 bases of the junction unmatched. The DNA for the CDR3 is TGTGCCAGCAGCCCACAGGGGGTTCGCTACGAGCAGTACTTC. Translation gives CASSPQGVRYEQYF. Based on the CDR3 plus reference TRBV7-2 and TRBJ2-7, the full variable domain is GAGVSQSPSNKVTEKGKDVELRCDPISGHTALYWYRQSLGQGLEFLIYFQGNSAPDKSGLPSDRFSAERTGGSVSTLTIQRTQQEDSAVYLCASSPQGVRYEQYFGPGTRLTVT.

V and J are TRBV20-1 and TRBJ2-3; 7 bases match TRBD1. Germline trimming cut 6 bases from V and 1 base from J; bases unmatched to any gene: 10. CDR1 and CDR2 from the germline V gene are DFQATT and SNEGSKA (reference sequence). The CDR3 has 15 amino acids. CDR3 in amino acids: CSANLGQARTDTQYF. The DNA of the CDR3 is TGCAGTGCCAACCTCGGACAGGCGCGCACAGATACGCAGTATTTT.

The count of this clonotype is one. The chain joins TRBV9 to TRBJ1-2; no firm D call. Germline V gives CDR1 SGDLS, CDR2 YYNGEE. Between the trimmed V and J ends, which lost 3 bases and 13 bases, there was a span of 13 bases. The CDR3 has 11 residues. CDR3 protein: CASSAGVLFTF. The CDR3 bases are TGTGCCAGCAGCGCCGGGGTTCTGTTCACCTTC.

The V gene is TRBV5-6, the J gene TRBJ2-1; no clear D. This CDR3 is 12 amino acids long. CDR1 is SGHDT and CDR2 is YYEEEE in the germline V gene. Trimming cost V 4 bases and J 7 bases, with 9 bases left between them. The CDR3 nucleotides are TGTGCCAGCAGCCGACGGGCGAATGAGCAGTTCTTC. This encodes CASSRRANEQFF.

The chain combines TRBV6-4 with TRBJ2-1, with D possibly matching TRBD2 (6 bases). Per the germline V gene, CDR1 is MRHNA and CDR2 is SNTAGT. The CDR3 loop spans 14 amino acids. Trimming removed 3 bases at V and 7 bases at J, with 13 bases between. CDR3 DNA sequence: TGTGCCAGCAGTGAACGGGAGAGTTATAATGAGCAGTTCTTC. The encoded protein is CASSERESYNEQFF.

This clonotype showed up just a few times. The rearrangement uses TRBV7-3 and TRBJ2-3, with a weak D call TRBD1 (5 bases). The germline gives CDR1 SGHTA, CDR2 FQGTGA. V was cut by 5 bases and J by 0 bases, with 6 bases left in between. The CDR3 spans 13 residues. CDR3 DNA sequence: TGTGCCAGCAGCAAGGGGAGCACAGATACGCAGTATTTT. It codes for CASSKGSTDTQYF.

V usage is TRBV5-1 and J usage is TRBJ2-2; D is unresolved. Germline CDR1 reads SGHRS; CDR2 reads YFSETQ. V dropped 0 bases and J dropped 2 bases, with 8 bases sitting between them. The CDR3 totals 15 residues. CDR3 sequence: CASSLEGLNTGELFF. The CDR3 DNA reads TGCGCCAGCAGCTTGGAAGGGCTCAACACCGGGGAGCTGTTTTTT.

This clonotype was detected many times. CDR3: CASSLVGTAQETQYF. The CDR3 region has the DNA TGTGCCAGCAGCTTAGTCGGGACAGCCCAAGAGACCCAGTACTTC. The chain joins TRBV7-6 to TRBJ2-5; 7 positions match TRBD1. The CDR3 has 15 amino acids. V shed 1 base, J shed 1 base, and the junction held 3 bases outside the gene matches. Per the germline V gene, CDR1 is SGHVS and CDR2 is FNYEAQ.